The present TCR beta chain was sequenced within a study of early T cells in non-severe SARS-CoV-2 infection (dated by TCRdb to the early 2020s). With regard to the full study: Because TCR sequencing relied on bulk RNA taken from unsorted whole blood, pairing of alpha and beta chains was not possible.

The trim is 6 bases for V and 3 bases for J, with a gap of 14 bases between the germline ends. As encoded in the germline V gene (reference sequence), CDR1 is DFQATT while CDR2 is SNEGSKA. The CDR3 measures 13 amino acids from cysteine to phenylalanine. Only the CDR3 portion is preserved as DNA: 39 bases, with reading frame beginning at the first base. Library preparation employed 5' RACE. The instrument given in TCRdb is NextSeq 500. Unique molecular identifiers were attached to individual cDNA molecules in the TCR library protocol so that sequencing error and PCR bias could be corrected. Both TCR alpha and beta chains were sequenced, and tight co-correlation was observed between alpha and beta sequence abundances in each sample. On the authors' methods: V gene, J gene and CDR3 annotation of TCR sequences was performed with Decombinator V4. TCRs were defined as expanded if a significant change between any two time points was detected under a Poisson model with p below 0.0001. TCR abundances were normalised to the total number of TCRs sequenced per sample and expressed as counts per million. TRAV1-2 paired with TRAJ12, TRAJ20 or TRAJ33 defined MAIT TCRs, while TRAV10 paired with TRAJ18 defined iNKT TCRs. A search of VDJdb, accessed on 1 November 2021, was run for TCRs annotated to CMV, EBV and SARS-CoV-2, with TCRs annotated for multiple antigens excluded. TCRdb cleaned the public reads at Q25 with fastp, built clones with MiXCR and kept in-frame beta chains. Rows merge per CDR3 protein into single entries with the most common DNA and genes. The authors' filters were not applied to this entry. A total of around 58,000 distinct CDR3 sequences appear in this sample, less than 5% of them only once. Approximately 5.4% of the sample is held by the ten biggest clonotypes.

The study was a case-control design nested within a healthcare worker cohort in London, UK, with weekly nasopharyngeal swab PCR tests and blood sampling. Healthcare workers were enrolled in the week of the UK lockdown, from 23 to 31 March 2020, and were followed every week for up to roughly 16 weeks. General findings and caveats noted by the study authors: VDJdb matching was skewed toward anti-spike CD8 responses and likely underestimated virus-specific expansions, missing private and CD4 specificities.

Turning to this clonotype: The antigen it binds to is not known. Base qualities are not at hand, and no much larger clone is one base apart.

The specimen sequenced was whole blood. The sequence is built from TRBV20-1 and TRBJ1-2; a tentative D call is TRBD1 (6 bases match). This sequence originates from an adult who was a healthcare worker with PCR-confirmed SARS-CoV-2 infection or an uninfected control (not recorded which). The CDR3 is CSARTGIDYGYTF. The DNA sequence is given as TGCAGTGCCCGTACAGGGATCGACTATGGCTACACCTTC.